These 30 T cell receptor beta chains were sequenced from one sample in a study of CD8 T cells in ankylosing spondylitis. Each CDR3 protein gets one entry after TCRdb re-called the 5' RACE reads with MiXCR. The sample lists around 130,000 distinct CDR3 sequences; around 7% were seen once. The sample consisted of blood, either unsorted or a sorted T cell fraction (not recorded which). These receptors were obtained from a male donor with ankylosing spondylitis or in good health (not recorded which).

There are many counts of this clonotype. The chain recombines TRBV28 with TRBJ1-1; the D is unclear. Germline V gives CDR1 MDHEN, CDR2 SYDVKM. This CDR3 has 15 residues. V lost 4 bases and J lost 4, with 16 bases in between. Here the CDR3 reads CASSSRHLRGTEAFF. DNA of the CDR3: TGTGCCAGCAGTTCCCGACATCTACGGGGCACTGAAGCTTTCTTT.

This clonotype has ten or more counts. V and J are TRBV20-1 and TRBJ2-3; TRBD1 matches 7 bases. V lost 2 bases and J lost 3; bases outside the gene matches: 8. The CDR3 totals 15 residues. Germline assignment: CDR1 DFQATT and CDR2 SNEGSKA (reference sequence). CDR3 residues: CSARHLDRLTDTQYF. In DNA form, the CDR3 reads TGCAGTGCTAGACACCTGGACAGGTTAACAGATACGCAGTATTTT.

At least ten counts were recorded for this clonotype. Its ends do not fully match the called genes, so a read error is possible. The chain combines TRBV5-1 with TRBJ2-1; the D gene could be TRBD1 or TRBD2 (5 bases each). The CDR3 is 13 residues long. The germline CDR1 and CDR2 sequences are SGHRS and YFSETQ. The CDR3 DNA reads as TGCGCCAGCAGCAAGGACTCCGTGGGGGTACCCGTCTTC. It codes for CASSKDSVGVPVF.

Many counts were recorded for this clonotype. The CDR3: CATSRDQAGRDLNTIYF. Here the CDR3 DNA reads TGTGCCACCAGCAGAGATCAGGCAGGGAGGGACCTAAACACCATATATTTT. This sequence joins TRBV15 and TRBJ1-3, with D possibly matching TRBD1 (5 bases). The CDR3 is 17 amino acids. V was trimmed by 0 bases and J by 6 bases, leaving 18 bases between them. The germline gives CDR1 LNHNV, CDR2 YYDKDF (reference sequence). The variable domain in full, with the rest retrieved from reference TRBV15 and TRBJ1-3, is DAMVIQNPRYQVTQFGKPVTLSCSQTLNHNVMYWYQQKSSQAPKLLFHYYDKDFNNEADTPDNFQSRRPNTSFCFLDIRSPGLGDTAMYLCATSRDQAGRDLNTIYFGEGSWLTVV.

This clonotype came up many times. V gene TRBV7-8 combines with J gene TRBJ2-1, with TRBD2 matching over 11 bases. CDR3 length equals 14 residues. After removal of 7 bases from V and 7 bases from J, the junction contained 6 bases not matched to a gene. CDR1 is SGHVS, CDR2 FQNEAQ, per germline. For the CDR3, the DNA is TGTGCCAGCATACTAGCGGGAGTAAATAATGAGCAGTTCTTC. It is translated as CASILAGVNNEQFF.

This clonotype was observed many times. The V and J genes are TRBV7-2 and TRBJ2-7; no definite D call. Trimming took 0 bases from V and 6 from J, leaving 18 bases between them. The CDR3 is made up of 16 amino acids. In germline, CDR1 is SGHTA, CDR2 FQGNSA. The CDR3 sequence is CASSLARGVVLREQYF. Written as DNA, the CDR3 is TGTGCCAGCAGCTTAGCGCGAGGAGTAGTTCTCCGCGAGCAGTACTTC.

The table lists this clonotype with many counts. The chain is built from TRBV5-6 and TRBJ1-2; D is possibly TRBD1 (5 bases). The length of the CDR3 is 15 residues. Trimming stripped 5 bases from V and 4 bases from J, with 18 bases between. Germline V gives CDR1 SGHDT, CDR2 YYEEEE. The CDR3 sequence is CASRGGAHYLYGYTF. The CDR3 coding sequence is TGTGCCAGCAGGGGGGGTGCCCATTACCTCTATGGCTACACCTTC.

This clonotype was seen many times. The chain links TRBV20-1 to TRBJ2-1; 12 bases align to TRBD2. Germline values: CDR1 DFQATT, CDR2 SNEGSKA (reference sequence). Losses at the gene ends were 3 bases for V and 4 bases for J; bases not matched to a gene: 4. This CDR3 comprises 15 residues. The CDR3: CSASPLAGGYNEQFF. The CDR3 DNA reads as TGCAGTGCTAGTCCTCTAGCGGGAGGGTACAATGAGCAGTTCTTC.

This clonotype showed up many times. The chain uses TRBV3-1 and TRBJ2-2; 14 nucleotides align to TRBD2. CDR1 is LGHDT, CDR2 YNNKEL, per germline (reference sequence). V was pared by 7 bases and J by 3 bases, with 13 bases of the junction left unmatched. This CDR3 is built from 19 residues. CDR3 sequence: CASILPLTSGGAYTGELFF. In nucleotides, the CDR3 is TGTGCCAGCATCCTCCCTCTGACTAGCGGGGGGGCTTACACCGGGGAGCTGTTTTTT.

The genes are TRBV5-8 and TRBJ1-2; 7 bases agree with TRBD1. This CDR3 spans 13 amino acids. With 5 bases clipped from V and 8 bases from J, the junction kept 9 bases outside the gene matches. Germline values: CDR1 SGHTS, CDR2 YDEGEE. CDR3 DNA sequence: TGTGCCAGCAGTATGACAGGGATATTGGGCTACACCTTC. Translating it yields CASSMTGILGYTF.

This clonotype was recorded at least ten times. The chain recombines TRBV3-1 with TRBJ2-2; tentatively, D is TRBD1 or TRBD2 (6 bases each). With 2 bases removed from V and 4 bases from J, the gap between germline ends came to 11 bases. CDR3 length equals 15 residues. Germline loops: CDR1 LGHDT, CDR2 YNNKEL (reference sequence). CDR3 region: CASSQQQGGTGELFF. CDR3 coding DNA: TGTGCCAGCAGCCAACAACAGGGAGGCACCGGGGAGCTGTTTTTT.

This clonotype turned up a few times. This chain links TRBV10-3 with TRBJ2-3, with D hard to call. Germline loops: CDR1 ENHRY, CDR2 SYGVKD. The ends were cut back, 4 bases at V and 0 bases at J, with 8 bases in the middle. There are 14 residues in the CDR3. CDR3 amino acids: CAISVRPSTDTQYF. The CDR3 DNA is TGTGCCATCAGTGTTCGTCCTAGCACAGATACGCAGTATTTT.

This clonotype occurred many times. V usage is TRBV3-1 and J usage is TRBJ2-3; D call uncertain. The CDR3 runs to 15 residues. V was pared by 1 base and J by 2 bases, with 10 bases between. Per the germline V gene, CDR1 is LGHDT and CDR2 is YNNKEL (reference sequence). The CDR3 sequence is CASSQVGPNTDTQYF. CDR3 coding DNA: TGTGCCAGCAGCCAAGTGGGCCCTAACACAGATACGCAGTATTTT.

This clonotype was counted ten times or more. The chain uses TRBV20-1 and TRBJ2-7; D not resolved. The germline CDR1 and CDR2 sequences are DFQATT and SNEGSKA (reference sequence). V shed 4 bases and J shed 0 bases, with 7 bases lying between them. This CDR3 spans 12 amino acids. The CDR3 loop is CSATPGSYEQYF. The CDR3 region has the DNA TGCAGTGCTACCCCCGGCTCCTACGAGCAGTACTTC.

This clonotype was counted at least ten times. The chain uses TRBV5-5 and TRBJ2-7; TRBD1 is a possible D gene (6 bases). The V gene's germline CDR1 is SGHKS and CDR2 YYEKEE (reference sequence). This CDR3 spans 17 amino acids. V dropped 4 bases and J dropped 0 bases, with 20 bases sitting between them. This CDR3 is CASSPTGRGQNSYEQYF. DNA for the CDR3: TGTGCCAGCAGCCCCACGGGACGGGGACAAAACTCCTACGAGCAGTACTTC.

The table lists this clonotype with many counts. The chain carries TRBV7-2 and TRBJ1-5, with a tentative D call TRBD1 (5 bases). This CDR3 is 14 amino acids long. V was trimmed by 1 base and J by 6 bases, leaving 10 bases between them. CDR1 is SGHTA, CDR2 FQGNSA, per germline. The CDR3 sequence: CASSLDDGAQPQHF. CDR3 DNA: TGTGCCAGCAGCTTAGATGACGGGGCTCAGCCCCAGCATTTT.

The sample holds many counts of this clonotype. The rearrangement joins TRBV5-1 to TRBJ2-5; 8 bases agree with TRBD1. Trimming took 0 bases from V and 1 from J; bases not matched to a gene: 2. The CDR3 runs to 15 residues. Germline V gives CDR1 SGHRS, CDR2 YFSETQ. The CDR3 region is CASSLGQGLQETQYF. CDR3 in DNA: TGCGCCAGCAGCTTGGGACAGGGGCTCCAAGAGACCCAGTACTTC.

This chain's CDR3 is CSARDRVANTEAFF. CDR3 DNA sequence: TGCAGTGCTAGGGACAGGGTGGCGAACACTGAAGCTTTCTTT. This chain uses TRBV20-1 with TRBJ1-1; 8 nucleotides agree with TRBD1. Germline values: CDR1 DFQATT, CDR2 SNEGSKA (reference sequence). Unmatched junction bases numbered 4, after V lost 3 bases and J lost 1 base. This CDR3 region has 14 residues.

This clonotype was counted at least ten times. The V and J genes are TRBV3-1 and TRBJ2-2; 10 nucleotides line up with TRBD1. After removal of 4 bases from V and 3 bases from J, the junction contained 2 bases not matched to a gene. CDR3 length equals 15 residues. The germline CDR1 and CDR2 sequences are LGHDT and YNNKEL (reference sequence). The CDR3 spells CASSPGTGDTGELFF. The CDR3 nucleotides are TGTGCCAGCAGCCCGGGGACAGGGGACACCGGGGAGCTGTTTTTT.

This clonotype was counted ten times or more. The CDR3 region has the DNA TGTGCCAGCAGCCTCACAGGTCGAGATCAGCCCCAGCATTTT. Translating it yields CASSLTGRDQPQHF. The J gene is TRBJ1-5, the V gene TRBV7-2; possible D gene TRBD1, 5 bases. The V and J ends lost 5 bases and 5 bases respectively, with 13 bases between them. The CDR3 runs 14 residues. CDR1 is SGHTA, CDR2 FQGNSA, per germline.

This clonotype was seen ten or more times. The chain is built from TRBV5-1 and TRBJ1-2; 8 nucleotides match TRBD1. CDR1 SGHRS and CDR2 YFSETQ come from the germline V gene. This CDR3 spans 14 amino acids. With 4 bases clipped from V and 2 bases from J, the junction kept 4 bases outside the gene matches. The CDR3 sequence is CASSLRTGNYGYTF. The CDR3 region has the DNA TGCGCCAGCAGCCTACGGACAGGGAACTATGGCTACACCTTC. The variable domain in full, completed from reference TRBV5-1 and TRBJ1-2, reads KAGVTQTPRYLIKTRGQQVTLSCSPISGHRSVSWYQQTPGQGLQFLFEYFSETQRNKGNFPGRFSGRQFSNSRSEMNVSTLELGDSALYLCASSLRTGNYGYTFGSGTRLTVV.

This clonotype was picked up many times. CDR3 in DNA: TGTGCCAGCAGCCTCGGTCAGCCGAACACCGGGGAGCTGTTTTTT. Its translation is CASSLGQPNTGELFF. The chain recombines TRBV3-1 with TRBJ2-2; D uncertain. The CDR3 contains 15 residues. Trimming removed 4 bases from V and 0 bases from J, with 9 bases in between. Per germline, CDR1 LGHDT and CDR2 YNNKEL (reference sequence).

V usage is TRBV3-1 and J usage is TRBJ2-5, with D possibly called TRBD1 or TRBD2 (5 bases each). The CDR3 is 16 residues long. V dropped 1 base and J dropped 5 bases, with 17 bases sitting between them. Germline V gene data show CDR1 as LGHDT and CDR2 as YNNKEL (reference sequence). CDR3 in DNA: TGTGCCAGCAGCCAAGCTGACAGCGGAAGGGAGGAGACCCAGTACTTC. Translated: CASSQADSGREETQYF.

The sample holds many counts of this clonotype. The chain has TRBV19 and TRBJ2-7; 9 bases line up with TRBD1. Germline V lookup: CDR1 LNHDA, CDR2 SQIVND (reference sequence). CDR3 length: 15 residues. The V and J ends lost 3 bases and 3 bases, in that order; junction bases with no gene match: 6. CDR3 sequence (DNA): TGTGCCAGTAGTATGGGATGGACAGGGGACTACGAGCAGTACTTC. Residues: CASSMGWTGDYEQYF.

This clonotype came up many times. The rearrangement links TRBV3-1 to TRBJ2-1; perhaps TRBD2 as D (6 bases). V was shortened by 1 base and J by 0 bases, with 10 bases between the two germline ends. This CDR3 has 16 residues. Germline V CDR1 and CDR2: LGHDT, YNNKEL (reference sequence). CDR3 loop: CASSQVTGGSYNEQFF. For the CDR3, the DNA is TGTGCCAGCAGCCAAGTTACCGGGGGCTCCTACAATGAGCAGTTCTTC.

This clonotype was counted at least ten times. CDR3 nucleotides: TGTGCCAGCAGCCAAGCGTCGGTCACAGATACGCAGTATTTT. Translated, it gives CASSQASVTDTQYF. V usage is TRBV3-1 and J usage is TRBJ2-3; D remains unclear. The germline CDR1 and CDR2 sequences are LGHDT and YNNKEL (reference sequence). The length of the CDR3 is 14 residues. The germline V and J ends were trimmed by 1 base and 2 bases, with 7 bases remaining between them.

CDR3 nucleotides: TGCGCCAGCAGAGGGCGTAGCCTCACAGATACGCAGTATTTT. It translates to CASRGRSLTDTQYF. The rearrangement uses TRBV5-1 and TRBJ2-3; D ambiguous. Germline CDR1 reads SGHRS; CDR2 reads YFSETQ. The CDR3 runs 14 residues. V shed 5 bases and J shed 2 bases, with 12 bases lying between them.

This clonotype was counted at least ten times. This chain connects TRBV19 to TRBJ2-1, with 10 nucleotides matching TRBD2. With 3 bases clipped from V and 6 bases from J, the junction kept 5 bases outside the gene matches. CDR1 is LNHDA, CDR2 SQIVND, per germline (reference sequence). CDR3 length equals 15 residues. This CDR3 is CASSIRTSGLNEQFF. The CDR3 DNA follows: TGTGCCAGTAGTATTCGGACTAGCGGCCTCAATGAGCAGTTCTTC.

The table lists this clonotype with many counts. This CDR3 is CASSLERGDTQYF. In DNA form, the CDR3 reads TGCGCCAGCAGCTTGGAGCGGGGGGATACGCAGTATTTT. The chain couples TRBV5-1 to TRBJ2-3; 8 nucleotides align to TRBD2. This CDR3 comprises 13 residues. In germline, CDR1 is SGHRS, CDR2 YFSETQ. V lost 0 bases to trimming and J lost 6 bases; unmatched junction nucleotides: 0.

This clonotype has a count of ten or more. The chain carries TRBV5-6 and TRBJ1-5; 7 bases are a match to TRBD1. The CDR3 has 15 residues. J lost 2 bases, V lost 6 bases, and 8 bases had no gene match. CDR1 is SGHDT and CDR2 is YYEEEE in the germline V gene. The CDR3 spells CASTRPDRCNQPQHF. Written as DNA, the CDR3 is TGTGCCAGCACACGTCCGGACAGGTGCAATCAGCCCCAGCATTTT.